This T cell receptor beta chain was sequenced during a study of T-cell reconstitution after alpha-beta-depleted transplantation in children. The germline V and J ends were trimmed by 6 bases and 10 bases, with 12 bases remaining between them. The CDR3 loop spans 12 amino acids. CDR1 SGHVS and CDR2 FQNEAQ come from the germline V gene. Construction of the TCRbeta library involved unique molecular identifiers. TCRdb ran MiXCR on the PCR reads and lists one entry per CDR3 protein. The repertoire holds hundreds of thousands of distinct CDR3 sequences, with about 24% as singletons. The clonotype was recovered from a female patient between 2 and 15 years old who had a stem cell transplant for congenital amegakaryocytic thrombocytopenia, so the T cells may come from the graft donor. The chain is built from TRBV7-8 and TRBJ2-2, with D possibly being TRBD2 (6 bases). The source was PBMCs, mostly from graft donor cells, collected 360 days after TCRalphabeta/CD19-depleted stem cell transplant. The CDR3 bases are TGTGCCAGCAGGCTCGGCGGGGAGGAGCTGTTTTTT. As protein: CASRLGGEELFF.